This passage covers 30 T cell receptor beta chains from one sample sequenced in a study of blood T cell repertoires in COVID-19. Sequenced by immunoSEQ multiplex PCR; TCRdb stores in-frame clones only, minus some. The sample has over 90,000 clones, roughly 76% seen once. Input material: peripheral blood. The receptors here all came from a man older than 75 with COVID-19, enrolled during active disease.

The chain recombines TRBV19 with TRBJ2-3; 7 bases line up with TRBD2. The ends lost 7 bases at V and 2 bases at J; junction bases unmatched: 9. There are 15 residues in the CDR3. The germline V gene encodes CDR1 LNHDA and CDR2 SQIVND (reference sequence). CDR3 loop: CASNIRGDPTDTQYF. DNA of the CDR3: TGTGCCAGTAACATACGGGGGGACCCCACAGATACGCAGTATTTT. Variable domain in full (rest from reference TRBV19 and TRBJ2-3): DGGITQSPKYLFRKEGQNVTLSCEQNLNHDAMYWYRQDPGQGLRLIYYSQIVNDFQKGDIAEGYSVSREKKESFPLTVTSAQKNPTAFYLCASNIRGDPTDTQYFGPGTRLTVL.

The gene calls are TRBV5-8 and TRBJ1-2; TRBD1 might be the D (5 bases). Trimming removed 4 bases from V and 6 bases from J, with 13 bases in between. Germline CDR1 reads SGHTS; CDR2 reads YDEGEE. The CDR3 spans 13 residues. The CDR3, as DNA: TGTGCCAGCAGCGTCAGGGCGGTCGATGGCTACACCTTC. It translates to CASSVRAVDGYTF. Using reference TRBV5-8 and TRBJ1-2 for the parts outside the CDR3, the full variable domain is EAGVTQSPTHLIKTRGQQATLRCSPISGHTSVYWYQQALGLGLQFLLWYDEGEERNRGNFPPRFSGRQFPNYSSELNVNALELEDSALYLCASSVRAVDGYTFGSGTRLTVV.

This chain uses TRBV5-1 with TRBJ2-7, with 7 positions matching TRBD1. V was clipped by 4 bases and J by 3 bases; unmatched bases: 4. In germline, CDR1 is SGHRS, CDR2 YFSETQ. The CDR3 totals 13 residues. The CDR3 loop reads CASSLGQYYEQYF. CDR3 nucleotide sequence: TGCGCCAGCAGCCTGGGACAGTACTACGAGCAGTACTTC.

J is TRBJ2-5 and V is TRBV5-1, with 12 bases aligning to TRBD2. Unmatched junction bases numbered 6, after V lost 4 bases and J lost 5 bases. Germline CDR1 SGHRS, CDR2 YFSETQ. The length of the CDR3 is 15 residues. The CDR3 here is CASSPRLAGVETQYF. In DNA, the CDR3 is TGCGCCAGCAGCCCGAGACTAGCGGGAGTGGAGACCCAGTACTTC.

The V call is TRBV20-1, the J call TRBJ2-1; TRBD2 matches at 8 bases. Germline V lookup: CDR1 DFQATT, CDR2 SNEGSKA (reference sequence). The CDR3 contains 15 residues. V gave up 3 bases and J gave up 0 bases; unmatched junction bases: 4. The CDR3 DNA follows: TGCAGTGCTAGTGGTACTAGCGGCTCCTACAATGAGCAGTTCTTC. It translates to CSASGTSGSYNEQFF.

J is TRBJ1-6 and V is TRBV5-5; 7 bases map to TRBD1. The CDR3 has 14 residues. Germline loops: CDR1 SGHKS, CDR2 YYEKEE (reference sequence). The ends lost 1 base at V and 7 bases at J; junction bases unmatched: 2. The CDR3 bases are TGTGCCAGCAGCTTGCAGGACAGGAATTCACCCCTCCACTTT. This encodes CASSLQDRNSPLHF. Full variable domain (remainder filled in from reference TRBV5-5 and TRBJ1-6): DAGVTQSPTHLIKTRGQQVTLRCSPISGHKSVSWYQQVLGQGPQFIFQYYEKEERGRGNFPDRFSARQFPNYSSELNVNALLLGDSALYLCASSLQDRNSPLHFGNGTRLTVT.

This sequence joins TRBV6-2 or TRBV6-3 and TRBJ2-5; maybe TRBD2 (7 bases). CDR3 length: 17 residues. Trimming cost V 1 base and J 1 base, with 16 bases left between them. Per the germline V gene, CDR1 is MNHEY and CDR2 is SVGEGT. DNA of the CDR3: TGTGCCAGCAGTTACTTTATTTTGGCGGGGGCCCAAGAGACCCAGTACTTC. Protein sequence: CASSYFILAGAQETQYF.

Only one count was recorded for this clone. The rearrangement links TRBV9 to TRBJ2-1; no clear D gene. Germline values: CDR1 SGDLS, CDR2 YYNGEE. Trimming took off 0 bases at V and 2 bases at J, with 3 bases between the two ends. This CDR3 is 13 amino acids long. The chain's CDR3 is CASSVDTYNEQFF. Written as DNA, the CDR3 is TGTGCCAGCAGCGTAGACACCTACAATGAGCAGTTCTTC. Supplemented by reference TRBV9 and TRBJ2-1, the full variable domain reads DSGVTQTPKHLITATGQRVTLRCSPRSGDLSVYWYQQSLDQGLQFLIQYYNGEERAKGNILERFSAQQFPDLHSELNLSSLELGDSALYFCASSVDTYNEQFFGPGTRLTVL.

The chain carries TRBV5-1 and TRBJ2-2, with D possibly TRBD1 on 5 matching bases. Germline-derived CDR1 and CDR2 are SGHRS and YFSETQ. Trimming removed 0 bases at V and 1 base at J, with 13 bases between. CDR3 length: 17 residues. CDR3 nucleotide sequence: TGCGCCAGCAGCTTGGCCTTGAGAAGGGGGAACACCGGGGAGCTGTTTTTT. Residues: CASSLALRRGNTGELFF.

The chain combines TRBV5-1 with TRBJ1-5; tentatively, D is TRBD1 (5 bases). The CDR3 is made up of 13 amino acids. Trimming took 0 bases from V and 7 from J, leaving 8 bases between them. Per the germline V gene, CDR1 is SGHRS and CDR2 is YFSETQ. The DNA of the CDR3 is TGCGCCAGCAGCTTGGCGGGGGACCAGCCCCAGCATTTT. The encoded protein is CASSLAGDQPQHF.

The chain has TRBV30 and TRBJ2-7; 9 bases match TRBD1. The germline gives CDR1 GTSNPN, CDR2 SVGIG (reference sequence). CDR3 length: 13 amino acids. V was clipped by 4 bases and J by 9 bases; unmatched bases: 10. As DNA, the CDR3 is TGTGCCTGGAATCTTAACAGGGGGCTAGGGCAGTACTTC. Its protein is CAWNLNRGLGQYF. Looking up the rest from reference TRBV30 and TRBJ2-7 gives the full variable domain: SQTIHQWPATLVQPVGSPLSLECTVEGTSNPNLYWYRQAAGRGLQLLFYSVGIGQISSEVPQNLSASRPQDRQFILSSKKLLLSDSGFYLCAWNLNRGLGQYFGPGTRLTVT.

This rearrangement joins TRBV7-2 to TRBJ1-6; 7 bases agree with TRBD1. With V trimmed by 3 bases and J by 6 bases, 8 bases remained unmatched. This CDR3 is built from 16 residues. CDR1 and CDR2 (germline): SGHTA, FQGNSA. The CDR3 loop is CASSFGWDSTNSPLHF. As DNA, the CDR3 is TGTGCCAGCAGCTTCGGTTGGGACAGCACTAATTCACCCCTCCACTTT.

The rearrangement links TRBV7-2 to TRBJ2-7; 10 bases align to TRBD2. From germline, CDR1 is SGHTA and CDR2 FQGNSA. The V and J ends lost 5 bases and 3 bases, in that order; junction bases with no gene match: 7. The CDR3 runs to 15 residues. The CDR3 nucleotides read TGTGCCAGCAGCGGCCCCGGGACTAGCGTCTACGAGCAGTACTTC. As protein: CASSGPGTSVYEQYF.

The chain couples TRBV6-2 or TRBV6-3 to TRBJ2-1; 8 nucleotides agree with TRBD1. Germline CDR1 and CDR2: MNHEY and SVGEGT. This CDR3 is built from 13 residues. Germline trimming cut 6 bases from V and 9 bases from J; bases unmatched to any gene: 7. The DNA for the CDR3 is TGTGCCAGCAGCTCACAGGGGGTGGGTGAGCAGTTCTTC. Translation gives CASSSQGVGEQFF.

This clone was detected only once. CDR3 in DNA: TGCGCCAGCAGCCATTCCCGCTCTGGGGCCAACGTCCTGACTTTC. Protein sequence: CASSHSRSGANVLTF. V and J are TRBV4-1 and TRBJ2-6; D ambiguous. The CDR3 totals 15 residues. The V end lost 3 bases, the J end lost 0 bases, and 6 bases lay between the germline ends. Germline assignment: CDR1 MGHRA and CDR2 YSYEKL.

This chain links TRBV27 with TRBJ2-3; possibly TRBD1 for D (6 bases). CDR3 length: 13 residues. Per germline, CDR1 MNHEY and CDR2 SMNVEV (reference sequence). The germline V and J ends were trimmed by 3 bases and 3 bases, with 7 bases remaining between them. For the CDR3, the DNA is TGTGCCAGCAGTTTGAGGGGGACAGATACGCAGTATTTT. Its translation is CASSLRGTDTQYF.

The rearrangement joins TRBV3-1 (or the pseudogene TRBV3-2) to TRBJ2-7; 11 positions agree with TRBD2. Germline V lookup: CDR1 LGHDT, CDR2 YNNKEL (reference sequence). There are 17 residues in the CDR3. Trimming at V came to 5 bases and at J to 2 bases, leaving 11 bases not matched to a gene. The CDR3 coding sequence is TGTGCCAGCAGCTCACCCCCCTTAGCGGGAGGGCCCTACGAGCAGTACTTC. As protein: CASSSPPLAGGPYEQYF.

The gene calls are TRBV5-4 and TRBJ1-1, with 8 bases lining up with TRBD1. Germline V gives CDR1 SGHNT, CDR2 YYREEE (reference sequence). The CDR3 covers 13 residues. With V trimmed by 6 bases and J by 2 bases, 3 bases remained unmatched. Here the CDR3 reads CASTGQGNTEAFF. CDR3 sequence (DNA): TGTGCCAGCACCGGACAGGGCAACACTGAAGCTTTCTTT.

The rearrangement joins TRBV3-1 (or the pseudogene TRBV3-2) to TRBJ2-3; 14 bases agree with TRBD2. The CDR3 contains 16 residues. Germline CDR1 LGHDT, CDR2 YNNKEL (reference sequence). Trimming removed 3 bases from V and 5 bases from J; junction bases left unmatched: 4. As DNA, the CDR3 is TGTGCCAGCAGCCAGTTGGGACTAGCGGGGGAAGATACGCAGTATTTT. Amino acids: CASSQLGLAGEDTQYF.

About this clone itself: In the same sample, other DNA sequences code for this CDR3. The V call is TRBV7-9, the J call TRBJ1-2; 8 nucleotides align to TRBD1. With 5 bases clipped from V and 4 bases from J, the junction kept 3 bases outside the gene matches. Germline V lookup: CDR1 SEHNR, CDR2 FQNEAQ (reference sequence). The CDR3 length is 13 residues. This CDR3 reads CASSLGQGYGYTF. The CDR3 region has the DNA TGTGCCAGCAGCCTCGGACAGGGCTATGGCTACACCTTC.

The J gene is TRBJ2-2, the V gene TRBV28, with 9 nucleotides matching TRBD1. The CDR3 covers 17 residues. J lost 4 bases, V lost 5 bases, and 11 bases had no gene match. Germline lookup yields CDR1 MDHEN and CDR2 SYDVKM. The CDR3 nucleotides are TGTGCCAGCAGTCCAAATACGGGACAGGGTCGCACCGGGGAGCTGTTTTTT. As protein: CASSPNTGQGRTGELFF.

V usage is TRBV28 and J usage is TRBJ2-7; 7 nucleotides agree with TRBD2. V trimming: 2 bases; J trimming: 10 bases; junction bases outside the gene matches: 5. This CDR3 has 12 amino acids. Germline V gene data show CDR1 as MDHEN and CDR2 as SYDVKM. CDR3 region: CASSLRMGLQYF. For the CDR3, the DNA is TGTGCCAGCAGTTTACGAATGGGACTACAGTACTTC.

The CDR3 is CASSFGLAPYNEQFF. The CDR3 nucleotides read TGTGCCAGCAGCTTTGGACTAGCGCCGTACAATGAGCAGTTCTTC. This sequence joins TRBV5-6 and TRBJ2-1, with TRBD2 matching over 9 bases. CDR1 is SGHDT and CDR2 is YYEEEE in the germline V gene. The CDR3 spans 15 residues. Trimming took 2 bases from V and 4 from J; bases not matched to a gene: 4.

The chain carries TRBV29-1 and TRBJ1-2; TRBD1 aligns across 10 bases. V trimming: 1 base; J trimming: 8 bases; junction bases outside the gene matches: 7. Germline V CDR1 and CDR2: SQVTM, ANQGSEA. CDR3 length: 14 residues. The CDR3, as DNA: TGCAGCGTTGAAGGGAACGACAGGGGGCGAGGCTACACCTTC. Its translation is CSVEGNDRGRGYTF.

The chain joins TRBV7-3 to TRBJ2-7; 10 bases agree with TRBD2. V shed 4 bases and J 5 bases; nucleotides not matched to a gene: 8. The CDR3 extends over 15 amino acids. Germline CDR1 and CDR2: SGHTA and FQGTGA. CDR3 in DNA: TGTGCCAGCAGCTCTAGCGGGGGCTCCTGGGACGAGCAGTACTTC. Amino acid sequence: CASSSSGGSWDEQYF.

This clone was detected only a few times. An end of the junction differs from the germline gene, which may be a read error. The V call is TRBV6-4, the J call TRBJ1-1; D gene uncertain. CDR1 and CDR2 from the germline V gene are MRHNA and SNTAGT. The length of the CDR3 is 14 residues. The CDR3 reads CASRDSDKNTEAFF. CDR3 DNA sequence: TGTGCCAGCAGAGACTCCGACAAGAACACTGAAGCTTTCTTT.

This clone was counted once. The chain recombines TRBV18 with TRBJ2-2; possible D gene TRBD2, 6 bases. Germline V gene data show CDR1 as KGHSH and CDR2 as LQKENI. Trimming pared 4 bases from V and 6 bases from J, leaving 15 bases between. CDR3 length equals 15 residues. CDR3 in amino acids: CASSLIRDWAGELFF. For the CDR3, the DNA is TGTGCCAGCTCACTAATCCGGGACTGGGCCGGGGAGCTGTTTTTT. Based on the CDR3 plus reference TRBV18 and TRBJ2-2, the full variable domain is NAGVMQNPRHLVRRRGQEARLRCSPMKGHSHVYWYRQLPEEGLKFMVYLQKENIIDESGMPKERFSAEFPKEGPSILRIQQVVRGDSAAYFCASSLIRDWAGELFFGEGSRLTVL.

This clone was observed a single time. The J gene is TRBJ1-2, the V gene TRBV27; tentative D call: TRBD1 (5 bases). This CDR3 is built from 14 residues. Germline CDR1 reads MNHEY; CDR2 reads SMNVEV (reference sequence). V lost 6 bases and J 3 bases, leaving 14 bases between the germline ends. The chain's CDR3 is CASRAQGIHYGYTF. The CDR3 nucleotides are TGTGCCAGCAGGGCGCAGGGAATTCACTATGGCTACACCTTC.

The J gene is TRBJ2-6, the V gene TRBV7-9; D might be TRBD2 (5 bases). The CDR3 consists of 15 residues. Germline V gene sequence: CDR1 SEHNR, CDR2 FQNEAQ (reference sequence). The V gene lost 6 bases and the J gene lost 2 bases, with 11 bases spanning the gap. The CDR3 spells CASRPGFTGANVLTF. Written as DNA, the CDR3 is TGTGCCAGCAGACCGGGGTTTACTGGGGCCAACGTCCTGACTTTC.

This rearrangement joins TRBV6-2 or TRBV6-3 to TRBJ1-2; D is possibly TRBD1 (5 bases). Per germline, CDR1 MNHEY and CDR2 SVGEGT. The CDR3 covers 14 residues. V shed 0 bases and J shed 6 bases, with 11 bases lying between them. CDR3 region: CASSYSATANGYTF. CDR3 nucleotides: TGTGCCAGCAGTTACTCCGCGACAGCCAATGGCTACACCTTC.